Included here is one T cell receptor (beta chain) sequence, with context. The antigen remains unidentified. The germline CDR1 and CDR2 sequences are MNHNY and SVGAGI (reference sequence). The CDR3 totals 15 residues. Trimming shortened V by 3 bases and J by 0 bases, and 9 bases separated the two germline ends. The data stem from a study of T cell repertoires in cytomegalovirus infection. Study background: The authors relied on CMV epitopes, both recently identified HLA-C-restricted and well-studied HLA-B-restricted. Indications came from public TCR beta signatures; they pointed to CMV infection and to a matching HLA type.

Regarding the study as a whole: Carriers of CMV plus the relevant HLA were identified by cumulative public TCR beta family frequency. Dominating the ex vivo response were HLA-C-restricted CMV-specific TCR beta clonotypes.

TCRdb analysed the reads with MiXCR anew, one entry per CDR3 protein. Found here are fewer than 850,000 distinct CDR3 sequences, about 29% of them singletons; the top ten hold less than 15%. This receptor was taken from a human donor in good health (CMV status not recorded). Some clones in this sample may be carry-over from other donors' samples. V is TRBV6-6 and J is TRBJ1-5; D gene ambiguous. Sequencing used cultured CD8+ T cells from PBMCs, obtained from culture after CMV antigen stimulation. CDR3 in DNA: TGTGCCAGCAGTTATCTGGATTTTAGCAATCAGCCCCAGCATTTT. This translates into CASSYLDFSNQPQHF.